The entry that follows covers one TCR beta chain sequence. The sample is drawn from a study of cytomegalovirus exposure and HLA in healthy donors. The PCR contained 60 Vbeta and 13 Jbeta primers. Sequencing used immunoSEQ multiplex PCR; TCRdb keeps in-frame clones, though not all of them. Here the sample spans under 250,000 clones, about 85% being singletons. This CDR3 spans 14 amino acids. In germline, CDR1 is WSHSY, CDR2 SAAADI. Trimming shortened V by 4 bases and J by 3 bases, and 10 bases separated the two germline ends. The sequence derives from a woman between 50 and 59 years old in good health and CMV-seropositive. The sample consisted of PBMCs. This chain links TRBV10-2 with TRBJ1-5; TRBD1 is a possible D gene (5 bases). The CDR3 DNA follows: TGCGCCAGCAGTGGGCAGGGACTCAATCAGCCCCAGCATTTT. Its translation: CASSGQGLNQPQHF.